One T cell receptor beta chain is described in this entry. What it recognizes is unknown. Other DNA variants within this sample encode the same CDR3. The CDR3 is 13 amino acids. The V and J ends lost 0 bases and 3 bases respectively, with 5 bases between them. Germline loops: CDR1 LNHNV, CDR2 YYDKDF (reference sequence). These data originate in a study of OX40 agonist ivuxolimab in advanced cancers. Study conclusions and caveats: Compared with CD4+, CD8+ T cells on average had more expanded clones.

Libraries were prepared by immunoSEQ multiplex PCR; TCRdb keeps only in-frame clonotypes and omits some of them. The sample holds some 22,000 clones; roughly 66% are singletons and the top ten take about 18%. The chain is built from TRBV15 and TRBJ1-1, with unresolved D. This TCR came from an adult with an advanced solid tumor such as melanoma, head and neck, liver or kidney cancer. The source material was CD4+ or CD8+ T cells sorted from blood, sampled in a trial of the OX40 agonist ivuxolimab. The CDR3 is CATSREGYTEAFF. The CDR3 nucleotides are TGTGCCACCAGCAGAGAAGGATACACTGAAGCTTTCTTT.